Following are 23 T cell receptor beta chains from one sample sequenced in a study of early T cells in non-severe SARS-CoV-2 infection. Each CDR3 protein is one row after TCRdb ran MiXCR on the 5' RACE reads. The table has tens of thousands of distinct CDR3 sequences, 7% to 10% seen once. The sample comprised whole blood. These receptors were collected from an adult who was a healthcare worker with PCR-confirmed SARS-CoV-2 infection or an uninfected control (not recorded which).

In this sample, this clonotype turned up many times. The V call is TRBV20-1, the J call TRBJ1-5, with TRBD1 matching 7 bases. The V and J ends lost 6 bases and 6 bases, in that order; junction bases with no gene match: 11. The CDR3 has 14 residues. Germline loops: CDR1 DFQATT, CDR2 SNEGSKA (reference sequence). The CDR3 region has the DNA TGCAGTGCCCTCTATCACAGGGGTGGTCAGCCCCAGCATTTT. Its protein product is CSALYHRGGQPQHF.

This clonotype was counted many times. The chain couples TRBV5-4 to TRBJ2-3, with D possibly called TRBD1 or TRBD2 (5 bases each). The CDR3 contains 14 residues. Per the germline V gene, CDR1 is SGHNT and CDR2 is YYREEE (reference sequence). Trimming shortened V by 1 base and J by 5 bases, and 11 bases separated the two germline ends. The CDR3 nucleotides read TGTGCCAGCAGCTTGTGGGGGATTGGAGATACGCAGTATTTT. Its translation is CASSLWGIGDTQYF.

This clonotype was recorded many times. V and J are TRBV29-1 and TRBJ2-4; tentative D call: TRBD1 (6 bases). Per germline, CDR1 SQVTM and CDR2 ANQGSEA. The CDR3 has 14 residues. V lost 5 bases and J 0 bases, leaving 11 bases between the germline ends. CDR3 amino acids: CSVRGHLAKNIQYF. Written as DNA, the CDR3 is TGCAGCGTTCGGGGACACTTAGCCAAAAACATTCAGTACTTC.

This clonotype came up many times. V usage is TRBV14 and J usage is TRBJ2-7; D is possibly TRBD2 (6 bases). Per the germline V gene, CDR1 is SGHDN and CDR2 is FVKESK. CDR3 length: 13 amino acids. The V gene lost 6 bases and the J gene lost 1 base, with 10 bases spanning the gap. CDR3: CASRRGASYEQYF. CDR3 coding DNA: TGTGCCAGCAGACGCGGGGCGTCCTACGAGCAGTACTTC.

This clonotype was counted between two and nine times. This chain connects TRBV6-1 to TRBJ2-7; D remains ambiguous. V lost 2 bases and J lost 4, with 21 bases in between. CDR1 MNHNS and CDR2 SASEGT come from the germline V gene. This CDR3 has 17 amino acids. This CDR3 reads CASSEFYGTGSQYEQYF. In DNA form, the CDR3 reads TGTGCCAGCAGTGAATTCTACGGCACCGGGTCCCAGTACGAGCAGTACTTC.

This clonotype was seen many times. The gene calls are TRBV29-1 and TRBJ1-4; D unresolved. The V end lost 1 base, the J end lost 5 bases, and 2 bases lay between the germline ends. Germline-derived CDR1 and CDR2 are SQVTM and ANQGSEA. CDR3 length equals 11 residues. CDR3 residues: CSVEANEKLFF. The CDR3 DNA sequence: TGCAGCGTTGAAGCCAATGAAAAACTGTTTTTT.

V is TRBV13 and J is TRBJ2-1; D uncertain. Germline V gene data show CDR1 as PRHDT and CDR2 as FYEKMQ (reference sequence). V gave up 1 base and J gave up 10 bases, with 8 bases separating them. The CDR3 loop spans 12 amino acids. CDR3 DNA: TGTGCCAGCAGCTTAGAGGTGGAGGAGCAGTTCTTC. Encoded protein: CASSLEVEEQFF. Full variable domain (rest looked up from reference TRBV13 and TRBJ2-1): AAGVIQSPRHLIKEKRETATLKCYPIPRHDTVYWYQQGPGQDPQFLISFYEKMQSDKGSIPDRFSAQQFSDYHSELNMSSLELGDSALYFCASSLEVEEQFFGPGTRLTVL.

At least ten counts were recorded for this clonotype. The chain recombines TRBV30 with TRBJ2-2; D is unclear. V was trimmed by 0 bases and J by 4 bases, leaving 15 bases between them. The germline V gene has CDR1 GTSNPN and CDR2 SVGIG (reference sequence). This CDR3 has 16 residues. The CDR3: CAWSVGRTDGTGELFF. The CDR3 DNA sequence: TGTGCCTGGAGTGTGGGTCGTACTGACGGCACCGGGGAGCTGTTTTTT.

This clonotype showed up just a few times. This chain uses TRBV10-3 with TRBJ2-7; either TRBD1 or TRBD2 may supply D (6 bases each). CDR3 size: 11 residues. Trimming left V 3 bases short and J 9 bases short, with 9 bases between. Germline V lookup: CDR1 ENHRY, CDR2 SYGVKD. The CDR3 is CAISDSGAQYF. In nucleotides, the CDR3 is TGTGCCATCAGTGACTCGGGGGCGCAGTACTTC.

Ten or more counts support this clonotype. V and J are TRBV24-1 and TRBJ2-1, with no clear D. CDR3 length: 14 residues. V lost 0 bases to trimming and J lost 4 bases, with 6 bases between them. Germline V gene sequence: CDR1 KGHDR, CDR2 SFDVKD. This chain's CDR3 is CATSDLQRYNEQFF. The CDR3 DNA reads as TGTGCCACCAGTGATTTGCAAAGGTACAATGAGCAGTTCTTC.

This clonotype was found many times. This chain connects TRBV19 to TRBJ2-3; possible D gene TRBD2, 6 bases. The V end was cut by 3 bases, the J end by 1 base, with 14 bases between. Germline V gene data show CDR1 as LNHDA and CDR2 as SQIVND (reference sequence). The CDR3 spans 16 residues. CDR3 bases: TGTGCCAGTAGTATGGAGGGGCAAGCGGGCACAGATACGCAGTATTTT. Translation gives CASSMEGQAGTDTQYF.

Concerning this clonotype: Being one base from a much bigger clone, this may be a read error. The CDR3 bases are TGTGCCAGCATTGAACACGGGACAGACCCATATGGCTACACCTTC. This sequence encodes CASIEHGTDPYGYTF. The chain joins TRBV27 to TRBJ1-2; 7 bases agree with TRBD1. The CDR3 consists of 15 residues. Trimming removed 7 bases from V and 5 bases from J; junction bases left unmatched: 13. Germline CDR1 reads MNHEY; CDR2 reads SMNVEV (reference sequence).

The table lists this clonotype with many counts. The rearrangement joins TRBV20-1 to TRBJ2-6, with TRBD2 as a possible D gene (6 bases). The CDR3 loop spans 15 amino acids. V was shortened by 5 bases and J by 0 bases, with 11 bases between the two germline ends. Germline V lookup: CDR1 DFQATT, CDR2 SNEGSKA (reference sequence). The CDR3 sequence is CSARAGGSGANVLTF. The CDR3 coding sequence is TGCAGTGCTCGAGCCGGGGGCTCTGGGGCCAACGTCCTGACTTTC.

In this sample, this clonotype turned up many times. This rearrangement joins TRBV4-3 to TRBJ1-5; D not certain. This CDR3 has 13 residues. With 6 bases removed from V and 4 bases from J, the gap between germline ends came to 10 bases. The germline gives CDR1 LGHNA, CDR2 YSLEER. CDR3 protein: CASSQNMNQPQHF. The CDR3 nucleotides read TGCGCCAGCAGTCAGAATATGAATCAGCCCCAGCATTTT.

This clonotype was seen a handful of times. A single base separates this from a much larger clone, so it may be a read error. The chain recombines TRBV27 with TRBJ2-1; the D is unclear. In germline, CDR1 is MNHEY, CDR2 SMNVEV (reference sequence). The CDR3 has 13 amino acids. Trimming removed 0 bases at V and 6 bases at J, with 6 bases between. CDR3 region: CASSLSIVNEQFF. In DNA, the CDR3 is TGTGCCAGCAGTTTATCGATAGTCAATGAGCAGTTCTTC.

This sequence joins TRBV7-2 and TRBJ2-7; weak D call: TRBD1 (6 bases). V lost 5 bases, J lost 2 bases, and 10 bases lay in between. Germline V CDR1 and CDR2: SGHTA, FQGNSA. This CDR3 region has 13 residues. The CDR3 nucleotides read TGTGCCAGCAGCACGGGACACCCCTACGAGCAGTACTTC. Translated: CASSTGHPYEQYF.

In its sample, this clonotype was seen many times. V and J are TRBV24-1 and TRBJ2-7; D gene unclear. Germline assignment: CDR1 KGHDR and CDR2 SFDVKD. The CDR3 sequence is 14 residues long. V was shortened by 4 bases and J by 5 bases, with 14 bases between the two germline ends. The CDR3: CATSEVRPRNEQYF. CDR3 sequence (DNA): TGTGCCACCAGTGAAGTCAGGCCCAGGAACGAGCAGTACTTC.

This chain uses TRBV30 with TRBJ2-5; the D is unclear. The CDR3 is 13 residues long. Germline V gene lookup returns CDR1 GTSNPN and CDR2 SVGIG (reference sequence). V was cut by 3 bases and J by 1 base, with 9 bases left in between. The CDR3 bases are TGTGCCTGGAGGTTAGACGCCCAAGAGACCCAGTACTTC. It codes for CAWRLDAQETQYF.

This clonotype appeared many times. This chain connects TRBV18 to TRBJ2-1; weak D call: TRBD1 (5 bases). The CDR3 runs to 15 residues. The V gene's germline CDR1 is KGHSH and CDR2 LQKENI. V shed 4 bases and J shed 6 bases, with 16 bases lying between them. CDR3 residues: CASSLRGDSRNEQFF. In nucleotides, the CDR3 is TGTGCCAGCTCACTTAGAGGAGACAGCCGCAATGAGCAGTTCTTC.

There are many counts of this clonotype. CDR3 amino acids: CASRGTVANYGYTF. The CDR3 nucleotides read TGTGCCAGCAGAGGGACAGTCGCTAACTATGGCTACACCTTC. This chain uses TRBV6-6 with TRBJ1-2, with 7 bases fitting TRBD1. Unmatched junction bases numbered 4, after V lost 6 bases and J lost 0 bases. Germline CDR1 and CDR2: MNHNY and SVGAGI (reference sequence). The CDR3 runs 14 residues.

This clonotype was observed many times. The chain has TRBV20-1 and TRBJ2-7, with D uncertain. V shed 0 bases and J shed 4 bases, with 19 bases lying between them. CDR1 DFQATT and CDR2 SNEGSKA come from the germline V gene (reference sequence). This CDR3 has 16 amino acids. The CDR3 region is CSARDSSRDLSYEQYF. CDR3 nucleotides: TGCAGTGCTAGAGATTCCTCTCGAGACCTTTCTTACGAGCAGTACTTC.

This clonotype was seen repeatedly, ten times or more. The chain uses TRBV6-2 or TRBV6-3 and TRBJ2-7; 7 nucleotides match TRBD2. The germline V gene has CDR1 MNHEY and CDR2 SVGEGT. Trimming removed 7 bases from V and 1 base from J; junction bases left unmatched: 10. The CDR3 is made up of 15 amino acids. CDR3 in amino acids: CASINGLADSYEQYF. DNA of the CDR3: TGTGCCAGCATCAACGGGCTAGCGGATTCCTACGAGCAGTACTTC.

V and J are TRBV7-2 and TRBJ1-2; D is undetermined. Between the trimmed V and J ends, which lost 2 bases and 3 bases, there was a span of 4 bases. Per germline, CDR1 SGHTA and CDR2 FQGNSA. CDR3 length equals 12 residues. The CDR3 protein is CASSLYDYGYTF. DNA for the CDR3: TGTGCCAGCAGCTTATACGACTATGGCTACACCTTC.